These 30 T cell receptor beta chains came from one sample sequenced in a study of blood T cell repertoires in COVID-19. Produced via immunoSEQ multiplex PCR; TCRdb's table is partial and in-frame only. The repertoire consists of about 270,000 clones, with approximately 86% occurring once and the leading ten covering around 13%. Input material: peripheral blood. These receptors were taken from a woman aged 70-85 years with COVID-19, enrolled during active disease.

The chain couples TRBV12-3 or TRBV12-4 to TRBJ1-3; D is undetermined. The CDR3 is 13 residues long. Trimming pared 7 bases from V and 1 base from J, leaving 8 bases between. The CDR3 loop is CASTPFSGNTIYF. CDR3 DNA sequence: TGTGCCAGCACCCCTTTTTCTGGAAACACCATATATTTT.

V usage is TRBV9 and J usage is TRBJ2-3, with 8 bases lining up with TRBD2. This CDR3 is 15 amino acids long. V lost 4 bases and J lost 4; bases outside the gene matches: 8. Germline assignment: CDR1 SGDLS and CDR2 YYNGEE. In DNA form, the CDR3 reads TGTGCCAGCAGCCCCGGGACTAGTATCTCAGATACGCAGTATTTT. Translated, it gives CASSPGTSISDTQYF.

The chain uses TRBV21-1 and TRBJ1-4; TRBD1 was called by the table and not checked on the DNA. TRBV21-1 is a pseudogene locus. There are 15 residues in the CDR3. The CDR3 coding sequence is TGTGCCAGCAGCAAAGAAACGCAGGGTGGGGAAAAACTGTTTTTT. Translation gives CASSKETQGGEKLFF.

The CDR3 loop reads CASRTSGGSSYNEQFF. Written as DNA, the CDR3 is TGTGCCAGCCGGACTAGCGGGGGAAGCTCCTACAATGAGCAGTTCTTC. The V gene is TRBV7-2, the J gene TRBJ2-1; 13 positions match TRBD2. There are 16 residues in the CDR3. The germline CDR1 and CDR2 sequences are SGHTA and FQGNSA. Germline trimming cut 8 bases from V and 0 bases from J; bases unmatched to any gene: 4.

The chain employs TRBV3-1 (or the pseudogene TRBV3-2) and TRBJ1-2, with TRBD1 identical over 8 bases. The length of the CDR3 is 15 residues. In germline, CDR1 is LGHDT, CDR2 YNNKEL (reference sequence). The ends lost 1 base at V and 4 bases at J; junction bases unmatched: 5. CDR3 nucleotide sequence: TGTGCCAGCAGCCAAGGGGAAACAGGGGGCTATGGCTACACCTTC. This encodes CASSQGETGGYGYTF.

The rearrangement links TRBV9 to TRBJ2-5; TRBD1 matches at 8 bases. With 1 base clipped from V and 3 bases from J, the junction kept 2 bases outside the gene matches. Germline V lookup: CDR1 SGDLS, CDR2 YYNGEE. The CDR3 runs 14 residues. In DNA, the CDR3 is TGTGCCAGCAGCGTACTACAGGGGGAAGAGACCCAGTACTTC. Its translation is CASSVLQGEETQYF.

V usage is TRBV9 and J usage is TRBJ1-1, with TRBD1 identical over 7 bases. V lost 4 bases and J lost 4; bases outside the gene matches: 7. The germline V gene encodes CDR1 SGDLS and CDR2 YYNGEE. This CDR3 has 14 residues. CDR3 residues: CASSRVTGPTEAFF. CDR3 in DNA: TGTGCCAGCAGCAGAGTGACAGGGCCCACTGAAGCTTTCTTT.

V and J are TRBV18 and TRBJ1-2; D unresolved. CDR1 is KGHSH, CDR2 LQKENI, per germline. The CDR3 sequence is 14 residues long. The germline V and J ends were trimmed by 3 bases and 6 bases, with 14 bases remaining between them. CDR3 coding DNA: TGTGCCAGCTCACCCTCTTCAGAGGGAGATGGCTACACCTTC. Protein: CASSPSSEGDGYTF.

The V and J genes are TRBV28 and TRBJ1-1; D call uncertain. The CDR3 spans 13 residues. Germline V gene data show CDR1 as MDHEN and CDR2 as SYDVKM. Deletions cut 6 bases from V and 6 bases from J, with 14 bases between. The CDR3: CASSPRRYAEAFF. The CDR3 region has the DNA TGTGCCAGCAGCCCGAGGAGGTACGCTGAAGCTTTCTTT.

The CDR3 nucleotides read TGTGCCAGCAGTGGACAGGGTATTAGCGAGCAGTACTTC. It is translated as CASSGQGISEQYF. V and J are TRBV2 and TRBJ2-7; 7 bases map to TRBD1. Per the germline V gene, CDR1 is SNHLY and CDR2 is FYNNEI. CDR3 length equals 13 residues. Trimming cost V 4 bases and J 6 bases; bases outside gene matches: 6.

The rearrangement uses TRBV5-4 and TRBJ1-2, with TRBD1 as a possible D gene (6 bases). Germline V lookup: CDR1 SGHNT, CDR2 YYREEE (reference sequence). V was cut by 1 base and J by 0 bases, with 7 bases left in between. CDR3 length: 14 residues. CDR3 protein: CASSLSGANYGYTF. The CDR3 nucleotides read TGTGCCAGCAGCTTGTCAGGGGCTAACTATGGCTACACCTTC.

This clone was detected a few times. This chain links TRBV6-6 with TRBJ2-7, with 8 bases identical to TRBD1. Trimming at V came to 5 bases and at J to 2 bases, leaving 11 bases not matched to a gene. The CDR3 consists of 16 residues. Per the germline V gene, CDR1 is MNHNY and CDR2 is SVGAGI (reference sequence). CDR3 sequence reads: CASSRLGQGGTYEQYF. In nucleotides, the CDR3 is TGTGCCAGCAGTCGACTCGGACAGGGTGGAACCTACGAGCAGTACTTC.

J is TRBJ2-3 and V is TRBV5-4; 8 positions agree with TRBD1. Germline CDR1 is SGHNT and CDR2 is YYREEE (reference sequence). The CDR3 contains 16 residues. V dropped 4 bases and J dropped 2; count of bases not matched to a gene: 9. The CDR3 region has the DNA TGTGCCAGCAGCGCCGCCAGGGGGCCGTACACAGATACGCAGTATTTT. Amino acid sequence: CASSAARGPYTDTQYF.

This clone was counted a single time. The chain links TRBV4-1 to TRBJ1-4; D unresolved. Germline V gene lookup returns CDR1 MGHRA and CDR2 YSYEKL. The CDR3 runs 14 residues. V lost 0 bases and J 5 bases, leaving 7 bases between the germline ends. As DNA, the CDR3 is TGCGCCAGCAGCCAAGATCGTGTAAATGAAAAACTGTTTTTT. Its protein is CASSQDRVNEKLFF.

The chain carries TRBV9 and TRBJ2-7; weak D call: TRBD1 (5 bases). The CDR3 covers 14 residues. The germline V gene has CDR1 SGDLS and CDR2 YYNGEE. The V and J ends lost 4 bases and 0 bases respectively, with 11 bases between them. The CDR3 loop is CASSPRRDSYEQYF. The CDR3 coding sequence is TGTGCCAGCAGCCCCCGCAGGGACTCCTACGAGCAGTACTTC.

This clone is a singleton in its sample. J is TRBJ2-7 and V is TRBV7-9; D gene ambiguous. Germline CDR1 is SEHNR and CDR2 is FQNEAQ (reference sequence). V lost 1 base, J lost 0 bases, and 4 bases lay in between. The CDR3 extends over 13 amino acids. CDR3 region: CASSLEHSYEQYF. CDR3 in DNA: TGTGCCAGCAGCTTAGAGCACTCCTACGAGCAGTACTTC.

The rearrangement joins TRBV7-2 to TRBJ2-2; 12 positions agree with TRBD2. Germline loops: CDR1 SGHTA, CDR2 FQGNSA. V gave up 1 base and J gave up 2 bases; unmatched junction bases: 5. The CDR3 sequence is 18 residues long. CDR3 loop: CASSLELAGGPNTGELFF. The CDR3 bases are TGTGCCAGCAGCTTAGAACTAGCGGGGGGCCCTAACACCGGGGAGCTGTTTTTT. The entire variable domain, with the rest obtained from reference TRBV7-2 and TRBJ2-2, is as follows: GAGVSQSPSNKVTEKGKDVELRCDPISGHTALYWYRQSLGQGLEFLIYFQGNSAPDKSGLPSDRFSAERTGGSVSTLTIQRTQQEDSAVYLCASSLELAGGPNTGELFFGEGSRLTVL.

V usage is TRBV6-5 and J usage is TRBJ1-1; a weak D match, TRBD1 (5 bases). The V end lost 7 bases, the J end lost 7 bases, and 10 bases lay between the germline ends. CDR1 and CDR2 (germline): MNHEY, SVGAGI. CDR3 size: 11 residues. CDR3 amino acids: CASTYGGEAFF. The CDR3 nucleotides are TGTGCCAGCACCTACGGGGGTGAAGCTTTCTTT.

This rearrangement joins TRBV5-6 to TRBJ1-2, with no clear D. V was clipped by 1 base and J by 8 bases, with 6 bases between them. Germline V gene sequence: CDR1 SGHDT, CDR2 YYEEEE. CDR3 length: 11 amino acids. CDR3 residues: CASSLIGGYTF. The CDR3 DNA follows: TGTGCCAGCAGCTTGATCGGGGGCTACACCTTC.

V is TRBV6-2 or TRBV6-3 and J is TRBJ2-7; D gene unclear. CDR1 and CDR2 from the germline V gene are MNHEY and SVGEGT. The CDR3 is 12 amino acids. Trimming took off 2 bases at V and 2 bases at J, with 4 bases between the two ends. CDR3 DNA sequence: TGTGCCAGCAGTTACCCCACCTACGAGCAGTACTTC. It yields the protein CASSYPTYEQYF.

The genes are TRBV9 and TRBJ2-1; 12 bases are shared with TRBD1. Germline CDR1 SGDLS, CDR2 YYNGEE. Trimming at V came to 0 bases and at J to 6 bases, leaving 1 base not matched to a gene. This CDR3 region has 15 residues. CDR3 residues: CASSVAGQGANEQFF. The CDR3 coding sequence is TGTGCCAGCAGCGTAGCGGGACAGGGGGCCAATGAGCAGTTCTTC.

V is TRBV9 and J is TRBJ2-2; the match to TRBD2 covers 7 bases. CDR1 and CDR2 from the germline V gene are SGDLS and YYNGEE. The CDR3 spans 16 residues. Trimming cost V 1 base and J 0 bases; bases outside gene matches: 3. In nucleotides, the CDR3 is TGTGCCAGCAGCGTACTAGCGGCAGCGAACACCGGGGAGCTGTTTTTT. Amino acid sequence: CASSVLAAANTGELFF.

The chain has TRBV10-3 and TRBJ1-1; the D gene is possibly TRBD1 (6 bases). CDR1 is ENHRY and CDR2 is SYGVKD in the germline V gene. The CDR3 totals 12 residues. V gave up 3 bases and J gave up 8 bases, with 10 bases separating them. The CDR3 is CAISDSGTEAFF. For the CDR3, the DNA is TGTGCCATCAGTGACTCCGGGACAGAAGCTTTCTTT.

The chain is built from TRBV10-3 and TRBJ2-7; maybe TRBD2 (5 bases). The CDR3 is 12 residues long. The V gene's germline CDR1 is ENHRY and CDR2 SYGVKD. Trimming removed 3 bases at V and 5 bases at J, with 8 bases between. CDR3 region: CAISERLHEQYF. As DNA, the CDR3 is TGTGCCATCAGTGAAAGACTACACGAGCAGTACTTC.

The gene calls are TRBV9 and TRBJ1-1, with D hard to call. CDR1 is SGDLS and CDR2 is YYNGEE in the germline V gene. The CDR3 is 13 amino acids. V was cut by 3 bases and J by 2 bases, with 8 bases left in between. CDR3 coding DNA: TGTGCCAGCAGCGCAAATTCAAACACTGAAGCTTTCTTT. Its protein product is CASSANSNTEAFF.

A few counts support this clone. This chain connects TRBV7-9 to TRBJ2-1, with D perhaps matching TRBD1 (6 bases). CDR1 and CDR2 from the germline V gene are SEHNR and FQNEAQ (reference sequence). V was shortened by 8 bases and J by 6 bases, with 14 bases between the two germline ends. The CDR3 contains 13 residues. The CDR3 region has the DNA TGTGCCAGCGGCAACCCCAGGGGCAATGAGCAGTTCTTC. This encodes CASGNPRGNEQFF.

V is TRBV13 and J is TRBJ1-2, with 9 bases lining up with TRBD1. Germline trimming cut 5 bases from V and 4 bases from J; bases unmatched to any gene: 8. The CDR3 loop spans 15 amino acids. Per the germline V gene, CDR1 is PRHDT and CDR2 is FYEKMQ (reference sequence). CDR3 in DNA: TGTGCCAGCAGCCCTAAGGAGGGACAGGGCTATGGCTACACCTTC. This gives the protein CASSPKEGQGYGYTF. Together with reference TRBV13 and TRBJ1-2, the CDR3 gives the full variable domain: AAGVIQSPRHLIKEKRETATLKCYPIPRHDTVYWYQQGPGQDPQFLISFYEKMQSDKGSIPDRFSAQQFSDYHSELNMSSLELGDSALYFCASSPKEGQGYGYTFGSGTRLTVV.

The genes are TRBV6-5 and TRBJ1-6; no firm D call. V lost 0 bases and J 4 bases, leaving 10 bases between the germline ends. CDR1 and CDR2 from the germline V gene are MNHEY and SVGAGI. There are 16 residues in the CDR3. The CDR3 reads CASSYSGGHYNSPLHF. The CDR3 DNA reads as TGTGCCAGCAGTTACTCGGGAGGGCATTATAATTCACCCCTCCACTTT.

V and J are TRBV3-1 (or the pseudogene TRBV3-2) and TRBJ2-3; D gene uncertain. The CDR3 extends over 15 amino acids. The V end was cut by 3 bases, the J end by 0 bases, with 10 bases between. Germline V lookup: CDR1 LGHDT, CDR2 YNNKEL (reference sequence). This chain's CDR3 is CASSQGYASTDTQYF. The DNA for the CDR3 is TGTGCCAGCAGCCAGGGCTATGCTAGCACAGATACGCAGTATTTT.

The rearrangement uses TRBV10-3 and TRBJ2-5, with a possible D match to TRBD1 (6 bases). Trimming took 8 bases from V and 4 from J, leaving 11 bases between them. CDR1 and CDR2 from the germline V gene are ENHRY and SYGVKD. This CDR3 spans 12 amino acids. The CDR3 sequence: CAIAGAGETQYF. DNA of the CDR3: TGTGCCATCGCAGGGGCGGGAGAGACCCAGTACTTC.